This entry features one T cell receptor beta chain sequence. Its matching antigen is unknown. The data derive from a study of blood T cells in healthy people across ages. A second PCR of roughly 7 to 11 cycles used a sample-barcoded 5' primer and a J-beta primer mix. TCRdb itself ran the 5' RACE reads through MiXCR, one entry per CDR3 protein. The profile shows some 1,000,000 distinct CDR3 sequences, approximately 25% of them singletons. Broader study findings: Naive and antigen-experienced cells could not be conclusively compared, given unsorted PBMCs.

Healthy Russian Caucasian donors spanned ages about 6 to 100 years. These data also featured in a second study, about T cells of mothers and their children.

Material: blood. This receptor was taken from a girl between 2 and 10 years old in good health.

CDR3 amino acids: CASNVGGDLYTDTQYF. For the CDR3, the DNA is TGCGCCAGCAACGTTGGGGGTGACCTTTACACAGATACGCAGTATTTT. This chain connects TRBV5-1 to TRBJ2-3; D assignment may be TRBD1 or TRBD2 (5 bases each). The ends were cut back, 6 bases at V and 2 bases at J, with 19 bases in the middle. CDR3 size: 16 residues. Germline CDR1 SGHRS, CDR2 YFSETQ.